The 20 T cell receptor beta chains below were found in one sample sequenced in a study of T cell changes during pregnancy in multiple sclerosis (dated by TCRdb to the late 2010s). The library was built by means of the immunoSEQ multiplex PCR assay. TCRdb took over this immuneACCESS table, retaining in-frame rearrangements with V and J assigned. Such tables are incomplete; in checked studies, under half of the missing clones stem from an unresolved V gene, and the remainder is unexplained. Here the sample has about 86,000 clones; 91% occur a single time. In total, the top ten clones hold around 2% of the sample. The sequenced sample was peripheral blood, obtained in the first trimester of pregnancy. These receptors originate from a female donor in good health, enrolled as a control in a pregnancy study.

The rearrangement joins TRBV5-5 to TRBJ2-3, with a tentative D call TRBD1 (5 bases). Germline V gene data show CDR1 as SGHKS and CDR2 as YYEKEE (reference sequence). The CDR3 is 13 amino acids. The ends were cut back, 0 bases at V and 6 bases at J, with 8 bases in the middle. For the CDR3, the DNA is TGTGCCAGCAGCTTGGGAAGGGGTGATACGCAGTATTTT. Translation gives CASSLGRGDTQYF.

This clone occurred once. J is TRBJ2-3 and V is TRBV2; 7 nucleotides agree with TRBD2. Germline V CDR1 and CDR2: SNHLY, FYNNEI. The CDR3 has 14 amino acids. V shed 4 bases, J shed 6 bases, and the junction held 7 bases outside the gene matches. CDR3 DNA: TGTGCCAGCAGTGCCCAACTAGCGAGGGATACGCAGTATTTT. As protein: CASSAQLARDTQYF.

V gene TRBV4-2 combines with J gene TRBJ2-7, with D perhaps TRBD1 (6 bases). Germline V gene sequence: CDR1 LGHNA, CDR2 YNFKEQ. The CDR3 runs to 16 residues. Trimming took 0 bases from V and 6 from J, leaving 18 bases between them. The CDR3 reads CASSQDGDMGRGEQYF. The CDR3 DNA reads TGTGCCAGCAGCCAAGATGGGGACATGGGGCGCGGCGAGCAGTACTTC.

The rearrangement links TRBV6-5 to TRBJ1-2; D unresolved. There are 14 residues in the CDR3. Germline V CDR1 and CDR2: MNHEY, SVGAGI. The V end lost 0 bases, the J end lost 3 bases, and 8 bases lay between the germline ends. The CDR3 is CASSYSASYYGYTF. In nucleotides, the CDR3 is TGTGCCAGCAGTTACTCGGCCAGTTACTATGGCTACACCTTC.

The chain couples TRBV27 to TRBJ1-1, with TRBD1 matching 9 bases. V was pared by 5 bases and J by 10 bases, with 17 bases of the junction left unmatched. The CDR3 has 16 residues. Germline values: CDR1 MNHEY, CDR2 SMNVEV (reference sequence). For the CDR3, the DNA is TGTGCCAGCAGTCTGGATACAGGACAGGGGATGTTGCGAGCTTTCTTT. It translates to CASSLDTGQGMLRAFF.

This clone was seen only a few times. The chain is built from TRBV4-1 and TRBJ1-2; tentatively, D is TRBD1 (5 bases). The CDR3 covers 14 residues. The V end was cut by 6 bases, the J end by 4 bases, with 15 bases between. CDR1 and CDR2 from the germline V gene are MGHRA and YSYEKL. The CDR3 here is CASRPTGDPYGYTF. Written as DNA, the CDR3 is TGCGCCAGCAGGCCGACGGGGGACCCCTATGGCTACACCTTC.

Ten or more counts support this clone. This chain connects TRBV5-1 to TRBJ1-4; D may be TRBD1 (5 bases). With 4 bases removed from V and 7 bases from J, the gap between germline ends came to 17 bases. Germline-derived CDR1 and CDR2 are SGHRS and YFSETQ. This CDR3 has 15 amino acids. The CDR3 reads CASSPQGGQGEKLFF. The DNA for the CDR3 is TGCGCCAGCAGCCCGCAGGGAGGCCAGGGTGAAAAACTGTTTTTT.

This chain uses TRBV11-3 with TRBJ2-1; 10 bases match TRBD2. V dropped 1 base and J dropped 4; count of bases not matched to a gene: 1. The CDR3 loop spans 15 amino acids. The germline gives CDR1 SGHNT, CDR2 YENEEA. The CDR3 DNA reads as TGTGCCAGCAGCTTAGGGACTAGCGGATACAATGAGCAGTTCTTC. It yields the protein CASSLGTSGYNEQFF.

CDR3 bases: TGTGCCAGCTCACCGTCGACAGGGGGGTCCTACAATGAGCAGTTCTTC. It encodes CASSPSTGGSYNEQFF. V is TRBV18 and J is TRBJ2-1; 9 bases are a match to TRBD1. Germline trimming cut 3 bases from V and 1 base from J; bases unmatched to any gene: 4. Germline V lookup: CDR1 KGHSH, CDR2 LQKENI. The CDR3 has 16 residues.

This chain connects TRBV5-7 to TRBJ2-3; TRBD1 matches at 7 bases. TRBV5-7 is marked as an open reading frame, function uncertain. This CDR3 comprises 15 residues. The junction had 5 bases not matched to a gene; V was cut back by 4 bases and J by 0 bases. The chain's CDR3 is CASSPAGGSTDTQYF. The CDR3 DNA reads TGTGCCAGCAGCCCTGCAGGGGGTAGCACAGATACGCAGTATTTT.

The count of this clone is one. This chain connects TRBV18 to TRBJ1-1; D is ambiguous. The length of the CDR3 is 15 residues. From germline, CDR1 is KGHSH and CDR2 LQKENI. Trimming stripped 3 bases from V and 1 base from J, with 12 bases between. CDR3: CASSPTTQPNTEAFF. The DNA for the CDR3 is TGTGCCAGCTCACCGACGACACAACCGAACACTGAAGCTTTCTTT.

The chain links TRBV11-3 to TRBJ2-2; 9 bases line up with TRBD1. V was clipped by 5 bases and J by 7 bases; unmatched bases: 8. The length of the CDR3 is 15 residues. CDR1 SGHNT and CDR2 YENEEA come from the germline V gene. The CDR3 bases are TGTGCCAGCAGCCTTGGACAGGGGTCCATCGGGGAGCTGTTTTTT. Amino acid sequence: CASSLGQGSIGELFF.

This clone appeared once. This chain links TRBV19 with TRBJ2-4; 9 nucleotides line up with TRBD1. Germline V lookup: CDR1 LNHDA, CDR2 SQIVND (reference sequence). V lost 7 bases to trimming and J lost 0 bases; unmatched junction nucleotides: 10. The CDR3 is made up of 17 amino acids. The CDR3 DNA reads as TGTGCCAGTAAATCACAGGGGGCCCCTCAAGCCAAAAACATTCAGTACTTC. Protein: CASKSQGAPQAKNIQYF.

This chain uses TRBV7-6 with TRBJ1-2; D remains ambiguous. Germline V CDR1 and CDR2: SGHVS, FNYEAQ. The V end lost 5 bases, the J end lost 5 bases, and 12 bases lay between the germline ends. The CDR3 totals 13 residues. In nucleotides, the CDR3 is TGTGCCAGCAGCCCCCGGGAACATTATGGCTACACCTTC. Translated: CASSPREHYGYTF.

This clone came up once. The V and J genes are TRBV4-1 and TRBJ1-2; D is undetermined. Germline loops: CDR1 MGHRA, CDR2 YSYEKL. This CDR3 comprises 14 residues. The V end was cut by 1 base, the J end by 3 bases, with 9 bases between. The CDR3: CASSQAGGHYGYTF. The CDR3 DNA reads as TGCGCCAGCAGCCAAGCGGGAGGGCACTATGGCTACACCTTC.

V is TRBV2 and J is TRBJ1-5; 8 bases map to TRBD1. CDR1 and CDR2 (germline): SNHLY, FYNNEI. The ends lost 7 bases at V and 4 bases at J; junction bases unmatched: 6. The CDR3 runs to 14 residues. The CDR3 sequence: CASTTGAANQPQHF. Here the CDR3 DNA reads TGTGCCAGCACGACAGGGGCCGCGAATCAGCCCCAGCATTTT.

The V call is TRBV19, the J call TRBJ1-1, with D possibly being TRBD1 (5 bases). V lost 2 bases, J lost 4 bases, and 14 bases lay in between. CDR1 is LNHDA and CDR2 is SQIVND in the germline V gene (reference sequence). The CDR3 runs to 15 residues. The CDR3 nucleotides read TGTGCCAGTAGTATAAGGCAGGCGGGGGGCACTGAAGCTTTCTTT. Its translation: CASSIRQAGGTEAFF.

The chain couples TRBV9 to TRBJ1-2; 9 bases align to TRBD1. The CDR3 totals 14 residues. With 3 bases clipped from V and 5 bases from J, the junction kept 5 bases outside the gene matches. Germline V gene sequence: CDR1 SGDLS, CDR2 YYNGEE. The CDR3 sequence: CASSGDRGDYGYTF. CDR3 nucleotide sequence: TGTGCCAGCAGCGGAGACAGGGGGGATTATGGCTACACCTTC.

This chain links TRBV18 with TRBJ2-3; D may be TRBD1 (5 bases). The CDR3 covers 16 residues. The V gene lost 2 bases and the J gene lost 4 bases, with 16 bases spanning the gap. The V gene's germline CDR1 is KGHSH and CDR2 LQKENI. DNA for the CDR3: TGTGCCAGCTCACCATTCGCCGGACATAACGCAGATACGCAGTATTTT. Translating it yields CASSPFAGHNADTQYF.

This clone was recorded only once. The chain links TRBV2 to TRBJ1-2, with a tentative D call TRBD1 (6 bases). V lost 8 bases, J lost 5 bases, and 21 bases lay in between. This CDR3 comprises 15 residues. The germline gives CDR1 SNHLY, CDR2 FYNNEI. The CDR3 reads CASHPGGHPYYGYTF. As DNA, the CDR3 is TGTGCCAGCCATCCGGGGGGCCACCCATATTATGGCTACACCTTC.